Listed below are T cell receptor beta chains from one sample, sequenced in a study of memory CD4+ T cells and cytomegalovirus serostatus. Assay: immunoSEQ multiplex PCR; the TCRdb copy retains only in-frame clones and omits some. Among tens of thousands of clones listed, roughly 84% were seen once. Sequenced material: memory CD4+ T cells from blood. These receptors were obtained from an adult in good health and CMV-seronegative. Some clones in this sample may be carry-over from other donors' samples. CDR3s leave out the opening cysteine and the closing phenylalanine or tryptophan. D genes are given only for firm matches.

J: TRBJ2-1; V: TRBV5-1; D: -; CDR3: ASSLADPYNEQF
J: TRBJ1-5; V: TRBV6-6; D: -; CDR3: ASSEGRQPQH
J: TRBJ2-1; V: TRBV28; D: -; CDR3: ASSSWSYEQF
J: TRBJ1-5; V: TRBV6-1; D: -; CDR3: ASSVTPSRGLQPQH
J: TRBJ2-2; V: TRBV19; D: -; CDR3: ASSMDLRANTGELF
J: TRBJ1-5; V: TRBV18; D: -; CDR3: ASSPTDSNQPQH
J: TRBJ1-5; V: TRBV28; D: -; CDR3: ASSFPGGGNQPQH
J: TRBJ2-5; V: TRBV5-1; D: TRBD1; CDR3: ASSLGKGGLGETQY
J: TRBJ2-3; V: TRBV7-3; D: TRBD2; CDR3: ASSLMGTSADTQY
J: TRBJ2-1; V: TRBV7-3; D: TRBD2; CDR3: ASSLRGGILDGEQF
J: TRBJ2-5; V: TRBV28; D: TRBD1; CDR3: ASSLSTGEETQY
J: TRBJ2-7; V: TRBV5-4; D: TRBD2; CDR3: ASGTSGRTYEQY
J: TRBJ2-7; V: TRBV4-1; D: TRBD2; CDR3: ASSRQLRSGPAQTYEQY
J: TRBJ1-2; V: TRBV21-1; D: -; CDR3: ASTSGSYGYT
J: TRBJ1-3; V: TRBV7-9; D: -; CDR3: ASSSEGIGNTIY
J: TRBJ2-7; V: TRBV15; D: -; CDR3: ATSEPAAPYEQY
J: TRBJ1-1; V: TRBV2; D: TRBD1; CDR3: ASSKQGAVNTEAF
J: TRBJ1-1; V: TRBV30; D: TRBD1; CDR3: AWSVQGAITF
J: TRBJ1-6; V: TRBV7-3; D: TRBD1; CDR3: ASSLDRGRSPLH
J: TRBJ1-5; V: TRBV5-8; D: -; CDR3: ASRGWNSNQPQH
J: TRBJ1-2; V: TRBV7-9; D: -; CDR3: ASSDSLAGSDGYT
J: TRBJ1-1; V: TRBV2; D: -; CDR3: ASSEEGLAGSEAF
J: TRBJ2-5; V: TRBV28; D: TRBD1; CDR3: ASSDRGEETQY
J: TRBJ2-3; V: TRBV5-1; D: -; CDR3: ASSLDKETDTQY